The entry below gives a single TCR beta chain sequence along with its context. This entry comes from a study of T cell changes during pregnancy in multiple sclerosis. V was clipped by 5 bases and J by 0 bases; unmatched bases: 2. CDR3 length: 14 residues. CDR1 and CDR2 from the germline V gene are MNHEY and SMNVEV (reference sequence). The protocol was immunoSEQ multiplex PCR, while the TCRdb copy is restricted to in-frame clones and leaves out a portion. Of more than 25,000 clones in the sample, 75% to 95% were seen once. The chain joins TRBV27 to TRBJ2-3, with TRBD2 matching 7 bases. The sample here was CD8+ T cells from peripheral blood mononuclear cells, taken in the second trimester of pregnancy. The receptor's source is a female donor in good health, enrolled as a control in a pregnancy study. CDR3 sequence: CASSASGSTDTQYF. The CDR3 nucleotides are TGTGCCAGCAGTGCTAGCGGTAGCACAGATACGCAGTATTTT.